This TCR beta chain was profiled in a study of spatial heterogeneity in lung cancer (dated 2019 in TCRdb). Study-level background: Beta-chain transcripts were consistently detected in greater numbers than alpha-chain transcripts, which likely reflected higher beta-chain transcript abundance. In the raw uncorrected reads, each unique combination of TCR and UMI appeared more than ten times on average. The study quantitatively compared TCR alpha and beta repertoires across multiple tumor regions, matched nontumor lung and blood in non-small cell lung cancer. TCR repertoire features were related to nonsynonymous mutation counts determined by whole-exome sequencing of tumor tissue. At surgery, roughly 220 tumor regions, around 68 matched nontumor lung samples and 56 PBMC samples were TCR-sequenced for both alpha and beta chains.

Receptors were amplified or captured by 5' RACE. The run used a NextSeq 500. In the TCR library protocol, a unique molecular identifier was attached to each TCR cDNA molecule so that PCR and sequencing errors could be corrected. The study's processing was this. Decombinator tools were used for TCR identification, UMI-based error correction and CDR3 extraction. Expanded TCRs were defined as those above a frequency of 2 per 1,000, corresponding to the top 1% of the tumor frequency distribution. Renyi diversity was computed with the R vegan package after each repertoire had been subsampled 100 times to 5,000 TCRs. To build CDR3 similarity networks, amino acid triplet string-kernel similarity was used, and CDR3s were connected when their pairwise similarity was above 0.82. TCRdb handled the public reads itself, with Q25 trimming in fastp and clone calling in MiXCR, and kept productive beta chains. One record per CDR3 amino acid sequence lists the most common genes and DNA. In this record, the V and J calls reflect TCRdb's handling and not the investigators' own analysis. The sample table contains roughly 18,000 distinct CDR3 sequences; only one count was recorded for around a fifth of them. The biggest ten clones account for around 15% of the sample.

Here is what the overall study found, with its caveats: Confirming at a functional level the hypothesis that regional TCRs recognize regional mutations was considered to require additional single-cell paired TCR alpha and beta sequencing. Ubiquitous expanded tumor TCRs showed up in blood more often at tumor resection than at routine follow-up.

The CDR3 measures 20 amino acids from cysteine to phenylalanine. Only CDR3 DNA is held: 60 bases, read in frame from base 1. This clonotype was counted between two and nine times. No cognate antigen has been identified for it. Per-nucleotide qualities are absent, and no much larger clonotype sits a single base away. The sample's time point label is to be understood as: sample taken at primary tumor resection. Without any cell sorting, TCR sequencing was performed on whole RNA extracted either from tumor and nontumor lung tissue or from cryopreserved PBMC samples. Samples were obtained from around 72 patients with early-stage, untreated non-small cell lung cancer from the lung TRACERx cohort. Only patients with enough RNA available from two or more tumor regions were chosen for TCR sequencing.

The sample consisted of PBMCs, taken at surgery. The clonotype was recovered from a male donor with early-stage non-small cell lung cancer. The chain employs TRBV12-2 and TRBJ2-2; the D segment call TRBD1 is taken from the table without a DNA check. TRBV12-2 is assigned pseudogene status. The sequenced DNA: TGTGCAAGTCGCTTACCCCCCCTGGGGCAGAGAAGGAAGAACACCGGGGAGCTGTTTTTT. This sequence encodes CASRLPPLGQRRKNTGELFF.